Presented here are 13 T cell receptor beta chains from one specimen sequenced in a study of a mutant IDH1 vaccine in newly diagnosed glioma. Generated by immunoSEQ multiplex PCR, the TCRdb table keeps only in-frame clones and is missing some. This sample has about 62,000 clones, with 75% to 90% found just once. No antigen has been identified for these receptors. Time point given: week 11, during vaccination. Topical imiquimod accompanied each vaccine dose, which consisted of 300 ug of mutant IDH1 20-mer peptide. The material was PBMCs, obtained from a glioma patient whose treatment included an IDH1 peptide vaccine. These receptors all stem from a man aged 35 to 55 with glioma.

This clone was recorded once. The chain uses TRBV7-8 and TRBJ2-1, with D perhaps matching TRBD1 or TRBD2 (7 bases each). Per the germline V gene, CDR1 is SGHVS and CDR2 is FQNEAQ. The length of the CDR3 is 19 residues. V was shortened by 6 bases and J by 8 bases, with 32 bases between the two germline ends. The CDR3 bases are TGTGCCAGCAGTCCTATTCTTTACAGGGGAGCGGGGCTTATGGATGAGCAGTTCTTC. Protein: CASSPILYRGAGLMDEQFF.

The V and J genes are TRBV6-6 and TRBJ1-3; D not certain. V was cut by 7 bases and J by 3 bases, with 4 bases left in between. Germline values: CDR1 MNHNY, CDR2 SVGAGI (reference sequence). The CDR3 is 11 amino acids. The DNA of the CDR3 is TGTGCCAGCACCTATGGAAACACCATATATTTT. Amino acids: CASTYGNTIYF.

The chain carries TRBV18 and TRBJ2-7, with 7 bases identical to TRBD2. Trimming took 6 bases from V and 2 from J; bases not matched to a gene: 4. The CDR3 length is 13 residues. Germline assignment: CDR1 KGHSH and CDR2 LQKENI. CDR3 protein: CASSFGTTYEQYV. The CDR3 nucleotides are TGTGCCAGCTCGTTCGGGACTACCTACGAGCAGTACGTC.

The chain couples TRBV6-4 to TRBJ2-3, with 11 bases matching TRBD2. Germline CDR1 and CDR2: MRHNA and SNTAGT. Germline trimming cut 3 bases from V and 1 base from J; bases unmatched to any gene: 0. The CDR3 extends over 15 amino acids. The chain's CDR3 is CASSETSGGTDTQYF. The CDR3 nucleotides read TGTGCCAGCAGTGAGACTAGCGGGGGCACAGATACGCAGTATTTT.

This clone has a single count. The chain employs TRBV7-8 and TRBJ2-5; 10 bases align to TRBD1. The CDR3 is 16 residues long. Germline V lookup: CDR1 SGHVS, CDR2 FQNEAQ. The V and J ends lost 3 bases and 5 bases, in that order; junction bases with no gene match: 9. CDR3 sequence (DNA): TGTGCCAGCAGCTTTATTGGGACAGGGGATGGGGAGACCCAGTACTTC. It codes for CASSFIGTGDGETQYF.

The V gene is TRBV2, the J gene TRBJ2-1, with D perhaps given as TRBD1 or TRBD2 (5 bases each). Trimming took 2 bases from V and 4 from J, leaving 15 bases between them. This CDR3 comprises 16 residues. CDR1 SNHLY and CDR2 FYNNEI come from the germline V gene. CDR3 DNA: TGTGCCAGCAGTGAAAGAATGGGACCCCGATACAATGAGCAGTTCTTC. It is translated as CASSERMGPRYNEQFF.

The V gene is TRBV28, the J gene TRBJ1-6; D not certain. Germline values: CDR1 MDHEN, CDR2 SYDVKM. CDR3 length equals 14 residues. V lost 7 bases and J 5 bases, leaving 12 bases between the germline ends. CDR3 in amino acids: CASNPYGDNSPLHF. The CDR3 bases are TGTGCCAGCAATCCCTATGGGGATAATTCACCCCTCCACTTT. Full variable domain (remainder filled in from reference TRBV28 and TRBJ1-6): DVKVTQSSRYLVKRTGEKVFLECVQDMDHENMFWYRQDPGLGLRLIYFSYDVKMKEKGDIPEGYSVSREKKERFSLILESASTNQTSMYLCASNPYGDNSPLHFGNGTRLTVT.

This chain uses TRBV2 with TRBJ1-3; maybe TRBD1 (6 bases). The V and J ends lost 6 bases and 0 bases respectively, with 21 bases between them. The CDR3 is 18 amino acids. CDR1 SNHLY and CDR2 FYNNEI come from the germline V gene. CDR3 sequence: CASRSHRALGSSGNTIYF. The CDR3 nucleotides are TGTGCCAGCAGGAGTCACAGGGCGCTCGGGAGCTCTGGAAACACCATATATTTT.

The chain couples TRBV28 to TRBJ1-2; D remains ambiguous. V lost 4 bases to trimming and J lost 3 bases, with 9 bases between them. The length of the CDR3 is 13 residues. Germline V gene lookup returns CDR1 MDHEN and CDR2 SYDVKM. CDR3 in amino acids: CASSYGNHYGYTF. As DNA, the CDR3 is TGTGCCAGCAGTTACGGTAACCACTATGGCTACACCTTC.

The table lists this clone with a few counts. The V call is TRBV28, the J call TRBJ2-5, with D perhaps matching TRBD2 (5 bases). Germline CDR1 and CDR2: MDHEN and SYDVKM. The CDR3 loop spans 14 amino acids. V was shortened by 6 bases and J by 5 bases, with 16 bases between the two germline ends. CDR3 loop: CASSPGREWETQYF. CDR3 in DNA: TGTGCCAGCAGCCCCGGAAGGGAGTGGGAGACCCAGTACTTC.

This chain connects TRBV25-1 to TRBJ2-1; D remains unclear. The germline V gene has CDR1 MGHDK and CDR2 SYGVNS. The CDR3 has 16 residues. V lost 1 base and J lost 0, with 10 bases in between. The chain's CDR3 is CASSEFNEVSYNEQFF. The CDR3 bases are TGTGCCAGCAGTGAATTTAACGAGGTCTCCTACAATGAGCAGTTCTTC.

The chain employs TRBV5-5 and TRBJ2-3; D remains unclear. V lost 0 bases and J lost 2, with 10 bases in between. The CDR3 runs 15 residues. In germline, CDR1 is SGHKS, CDR2 YYEKEE (reference sequence). In DNA, the CDR3 is TGTGCCAGCAGCTTGGGACTCCGATACACAGATACGCAGTATTTT. Its protein is CASSLGLRYTDTQYF.

V gene TRBV19 combines with J gene TRBJ1-4; weak D call: TRBD1 (5 bases). CDR1 is LNHDA and CDR2 is SQIVND in the germline V gene (reference sequence). This CDR3 contains 14 residues. Trimming removed 7 bases from V and 3 bases from J, with 12 bases in between. As DNA, the CDR3 is TGTGCCAGTACCACTGGGACCGCTAATGAAAAACTGTTTTTT. This codes for CASTTGTANEKLFF.